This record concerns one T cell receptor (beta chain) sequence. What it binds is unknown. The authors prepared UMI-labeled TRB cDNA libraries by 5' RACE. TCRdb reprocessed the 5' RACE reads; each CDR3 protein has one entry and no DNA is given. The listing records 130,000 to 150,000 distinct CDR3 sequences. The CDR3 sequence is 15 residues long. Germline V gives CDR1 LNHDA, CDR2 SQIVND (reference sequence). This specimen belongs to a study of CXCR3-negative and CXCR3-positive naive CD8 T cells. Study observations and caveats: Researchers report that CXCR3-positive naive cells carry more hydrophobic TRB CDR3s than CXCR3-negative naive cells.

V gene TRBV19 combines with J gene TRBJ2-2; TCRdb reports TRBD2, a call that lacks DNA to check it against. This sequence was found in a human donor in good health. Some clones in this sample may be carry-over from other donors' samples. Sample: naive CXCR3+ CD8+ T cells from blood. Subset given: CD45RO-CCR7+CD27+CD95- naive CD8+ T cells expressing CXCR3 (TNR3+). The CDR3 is CASSTQWTSPGELFF.